This passage covers 17 T cell receptor beta chains from one sample sequenced in a study of T cells after posttransplantation cyclophosphamide. The repertoire was sequenced with immunoSEQ multiplex PCR; TCRdb's copy has only in-frame clones and lacks some. This sample carries about 10,000 clones, none of them present only once. Treatment was busulfan-fludarabine conditioning, a marrow graft, and cyclophosphamide on days +3 and +4. The sample was PBMCs, taken after allogeneic stem cell transplant with posttransplant cyclophosphamide. Receptor source: a female patient in her thirties or forties who received an allogeneic stem cell transplant from a related donor, was CMV-positive, and had no GVHD. Some T cells may trace back to the graft donor.

This clone came up a few times. A junction boundary mismatches the germline segment, possibly from a read error. The same CDR3 arises from other DNA sequences in this sample as well. The chain combines TRBV20-1 with TRBJ1-2; perhaps TRBD1 as D (5 bases). The germline CDR1 and CDR2 sequences are DFQATT and SNEGSKA (reference sequence). The CDR3 is made up of 11 amino acids. CDR3 region: CSARGDYGYTF. The CDR3 nucleotides are TGCAGTGCCCGGGGGGACTATGGCTACACTTTC.

This clone was counted ten times or more. The gene calls are TRBV28 and TRBJ2-1; no clear D gene. CDR1 is MDHEN, CDR2 SYDVKM, per germline. The ends were cut back, 2 bases at V and 11 bases at J, with 7 bases in the middle. The length of the CDR3 is 11 residues. The CDR3 reads CASSLEVQQFF. As DNA, the CDR3 is TGTGCCAGCAGTTTAGAGGTCCAGCAGTTCTTC.

This clone was observed at least ten times. The chain recombines TRBV13 with TRBJ2-7; TRBD2 agrees at 8 bases. V was pared by 4 bases and J by 2 bases, with 7 bases of the junction left unmatched. The germline V gene encodes CDR1 PRHDT and CDR2 FYEKMQ (reference sequence). The CDR3 contains 15 residues. CDR3 nucleotides: TGTGCCAGCAGCTCCCAAGGACTAGCCCCCTACGAGCAGTACTTC. Amino acids: CASSSQGLAPYEQYF.

This clone has a count of ten or more. The chain recombines TRBV7-9 with TRBJ2-5, with TRBD2 matching over 12 bases. Trimming cost V 5 bases and J 0 bases; bases outside gene matches: 13. The CDR3 loop spans 19 amino acids. Germline V gives CDR1 SEHNR, CDR2 FQNEAQ (reference sequence). CDR3 sequence: CASSPLARASGGDQETQYF. The CDR3 DNA reads TGTGCCAGCAGCCCGCTGGCTAGGGCTAGCGGGGGGGACCAAGAGACCCAGTACTTC.

Ten or more counts support this clone. Other DNA sequences in this sample translate to the same CDR3. V usage is TRBV2 and J usage is TRBJ2-1; 7 bases fit TRBD1. Germline trimming cut 6 bases from V and 0 bases from J; bases unmatched to any gene: 2. CDR3 length equals 14 residues. Per germline, CDR1 SNHLY and CDR2 FYNNEI. CDR3 sequence: CASRGDSSYNEQFF. The CDR3 DNA follows: TGTGCCAGCAGAGGGGACAGCTCCTACAATGAGCAGTTCTTC.

This clone showed up many times. The V and J genes are TRBV5-5 and TRBJ2-2; 8 bases are a match to TRBD1. Germline assignment: CDR1 SGHKS and CDR2 YYEKEE (reference sequence). This CDR3 has 16 residues. The J segment lost 0 bases and the V segment lost 3 bases, leaving 4 bases of the junction unmatched. CDR3 residues: CASSSGTGPNTGELFF. CDR3 DNA sequence: TGTGCCAGCAGCTCGGGGACAGGCCCGAACACCGGGGAGCTGTTTTTT.

This clone was seen many times. The rearrangement uses TRBV10-3 and TRBJ2-3, with 10 bases matching TRBD1. Germline CDR1 is ENHRY and CDR2 is SYGVKD. The CDR3 consists of 17 residues. V shed 4 bases, J shed 3 bases, and the junction held 10 bases outside the gene matches. The CDR3 sequence: CAISARTGGMWTDTQYF. The CDR3, as DNA: TGTGCCATCAGTGCGAGGACAGGGGGGATGTGGACAGATACGCAGTATTTT.

This clone occurred many times. This rearrangement joins TRBV4-1 to TRBJ2-5; 12 nucleotides align to TRBD2. The CDR3 sequence is 17 residues long. The V gene's germline CDR1 is MGHRA and CDR2 YSYEKL. Trimming at V came to 4 bases and at J to 5 bases, leaving 11 bases not matched to a gene. CDR3 DNA sequence: TGCGCCAGCAGCCTAGGTGGACTAGCGGGGCTCTGGGAGACCCAGTACTTC. It encodes CASSLGGLAGLWETQYF.

This clone was seen many times. V gene TRBV19 combines with J gene TRBJ1-1; 11 nucleotides align to TRBD1. The CDR3 runs 15 residues. Germline V gene sequence: CDR1 LNHDA, CDR2 SQIVND (reference sequence). The trim removed 3 bases at V and 3 bases at J, leaving 3 bases unmatched. The DNA for the CDR3 is TGTGCCAGTAGTATTAGGACAGGGGGCTACACTGAAGCTTTCTTT. Its translation is CASSIRTGGYTEAFF.

The sample holds many counts of this clone. This sequence joins TRBV2 and TRBJ1-3; TRBD1 is a possible D gene (6 bases). Germline V lookup: CDR1 SNHLY, CDR2 FYNNEI. V lost 7 bases and J 0 bases, leaving 13 bases between the germline ends. The CDR3 extends over 15 amino acids. Here the CDR3 reads CASTQGTISGNTIYF. The CDR3 coding sequence is TGTGCCAGCACACAGGGAACAATCTCTGGAAACACCATATATTTT.

This clone occurred many times. Distinct nucleotide sequences in the sample also encode this CDR3. The rearrangement uses TRBV9 and TRBJ2-7, with 7 nucleotides matching TRBD1. CDR1 is SGDLS and CDR2 is YYNGEE in the germline V gene. The ends lost 8 bases at V and 4 bases at J; junction bases unmatched: 15. The CDR3 has 15 residues. This chain's CDR3 is CASIFKQGTAYEQYF. DNA of the CDR3: TGTGCCAGTATTTTCAAACAGGGGACGGCATACGAGCAGTACTTC. Supplemented by reference TRBV9 and TRBJ2-7, the full variable domain reads DSGVTQTPKHLITATGQRVTLRCSPRSGDLSVYWYQQSLDQGLQFLIQYYNGEERAKGNILERFSAQQFPDLHSELNLSSLELGDSALYFCASIFKQGTAYEQYFGPGTRLTVT.

Many counts were recorded for this clone. This sequence joins TRBV6-1 and TRBJ1-1; D remains ambiguous. The CDR3 is 14 residues long. The V end was cut by 7 bases, the J end by 5 bases, with 17 bases between. Germline values: CDR1 MNHNS, CDR2 SASEGT. Written as DNA, the CDR3 is TGTGCCAGCAACCTCGACACTTTGAGGACTGAAGCTTTCTTT. It encodes CASNLDTLRTEAFF.

This clone has only a few counts. This specimen includes other DNA sequences encoding the same CDR3. The CDR3 here is CAFFFKQGTAYEQYF. CDR3 sequence (DNA): TGTGCCTTTTTTTTCAAACAGGGGACGGCCTACGAGCAGTACTTC. The chain links TRBV9 to TRBJ2-7, with 7 bases fitting TRBD1. The CDR3 has 15 residues. Trimming took 10 bases from V and 2 from J; bases not matched to a gene: 15. Germline lookup yields CDR1 SGDLS and CDR2 YYNGEE.

This clone has at least ten counts. This chain uses TRBV18 with TRBJ2-2, with TRBD1 matching over 9 bases. Germline assignment: CDR1 KGHSH and CDR2 LQKENI. The CDR3 is 15 amino acids. V trimming: 3 bases; J trimming: 4 bases; junction bases outside the gene matches: 3. CDR3 DNA: TGTGCCAGCTCACCTAACAGGGGGCCCACCGGGGAGCTGTTTTTT. This codes for CASSPNRGPTGELFF.

This clone has just a few counts. This sequence joins TRBV9 and TRBJ1-2, with 10 nucleotides matching TRBD1. Per the germline V gene, CDR1 is SGDLS and CDR2 is YYNGEE. Trimming at V came to 3 bases and at J to 7 bases, leaving 12 bases not matched to a gene. This CDR3 region has 16 residues. DNA of the CDR3: TGTGCCAGCAGCGCCCTGAAGGACAGGGGGTCGGGTGGCTACACCTTC. It yields the protein CASSALKDRGSGGYTF.

This clone was recorded many times. The rearrangement joins TRBV12-3 or TRBV12-4 to TRBJ1-2; D is possibly TRBD1 (5 bases). V was trimmed by 7 bases and J by 1 base, leaving 16 bases between them. The CDR3 is 15 residues long. The CDR3 DNA sequence: TGTGCCAGCACCCCATCGGGACTTGGTAACTATGGCTACACCTTC. Translation gives CASTPSGLGNYGYTF.

This clone was detected many times. This sequence joins TRBV7-2 and TRBJ2-1; no clear D gene. This CDR3 contains 14 residues. Germline-derived CDR1 and CDR2 are SGHTA and FQGNSA. V was pared by 3 bases and J by 0 bases, with 6 bases between. The CDR3 loop is CASSFNFSYNEQFF. The CDR3, as DNA: TGTGCCAGCAGCTTTAACTTCTCCTACAATGAGCAGTTCTTC. Full variable domain (outside the CDR3, taken from reference TRBV7-2 and TRBJ2-1): GAGVSQSPSNKVTEKGKDVELRCDPISGHTALYWYRQSLGQGLEFLIYFQGNSAPDKSGLPSDRFSAERTGGSVSTLTIQRTQQEDSAVYLCASSFNFSYNEQFFGPGTRLTVL.